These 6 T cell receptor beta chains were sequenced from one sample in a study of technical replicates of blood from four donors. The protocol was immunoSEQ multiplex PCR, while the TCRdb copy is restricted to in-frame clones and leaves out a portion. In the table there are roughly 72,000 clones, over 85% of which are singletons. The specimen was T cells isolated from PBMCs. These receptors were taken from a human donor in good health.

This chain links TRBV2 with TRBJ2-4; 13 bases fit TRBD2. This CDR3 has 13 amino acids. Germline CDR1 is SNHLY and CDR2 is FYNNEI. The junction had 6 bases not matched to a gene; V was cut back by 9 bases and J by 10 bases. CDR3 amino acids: CASGGLAGDIQYF. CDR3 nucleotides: TGTGCCAGTGGAGGACTAGCGGGAGATATTCAGTACTTC.

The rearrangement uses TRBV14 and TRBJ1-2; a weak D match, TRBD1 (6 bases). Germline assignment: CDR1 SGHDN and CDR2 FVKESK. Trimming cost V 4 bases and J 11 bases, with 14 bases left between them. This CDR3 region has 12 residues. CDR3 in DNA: TGTGCCAGCAGCCGGGACACCGGTATATACACCTTC. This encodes CASSRDTGIYTF.

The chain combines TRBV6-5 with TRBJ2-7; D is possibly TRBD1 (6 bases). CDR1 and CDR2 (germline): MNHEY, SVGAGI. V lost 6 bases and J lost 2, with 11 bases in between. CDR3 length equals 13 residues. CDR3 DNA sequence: TGTGCCAGCAGAACAGGGCCCGCCTACGAGCAGTACTTC. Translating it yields CASRTGPAYEQYF.

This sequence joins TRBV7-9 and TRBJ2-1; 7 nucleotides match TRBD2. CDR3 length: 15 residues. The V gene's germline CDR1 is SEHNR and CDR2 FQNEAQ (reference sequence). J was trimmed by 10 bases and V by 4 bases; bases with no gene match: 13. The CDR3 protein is CASSSWTSQNWEQFF. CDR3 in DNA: TGTGCCAGCAGCTCCTGGACTAGTCAAAATTGGGAGCAGTTCTTC.

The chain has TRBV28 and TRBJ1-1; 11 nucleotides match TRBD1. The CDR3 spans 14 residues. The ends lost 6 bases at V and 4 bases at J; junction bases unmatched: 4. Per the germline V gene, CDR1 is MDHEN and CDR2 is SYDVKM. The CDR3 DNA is TGTGCCAGCAGACTAGGGACAGGGGGCACTGAAGCTTTCTTT. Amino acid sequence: CASRLGTGGTEAFF. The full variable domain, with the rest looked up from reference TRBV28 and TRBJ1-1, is DVKVTQSSRYLVKRTGEKVFLECVQDMDHENMFWYRQDPGLGLRLIYFSYDVKMKEKGDIPEGYSVSREKKERFSLILESASTNQTSMYLCASRLGTGGTEAFFGQGTRLTVV.

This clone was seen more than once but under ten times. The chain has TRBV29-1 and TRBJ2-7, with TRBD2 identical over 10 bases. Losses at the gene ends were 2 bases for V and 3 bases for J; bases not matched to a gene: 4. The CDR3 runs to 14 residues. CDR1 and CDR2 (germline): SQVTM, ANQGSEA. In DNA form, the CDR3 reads TGCAGCGTTGAATTTTCTAGCGGGAGCTACGAGCAGTACTTC. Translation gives CSVEFSSGSYEQYF.